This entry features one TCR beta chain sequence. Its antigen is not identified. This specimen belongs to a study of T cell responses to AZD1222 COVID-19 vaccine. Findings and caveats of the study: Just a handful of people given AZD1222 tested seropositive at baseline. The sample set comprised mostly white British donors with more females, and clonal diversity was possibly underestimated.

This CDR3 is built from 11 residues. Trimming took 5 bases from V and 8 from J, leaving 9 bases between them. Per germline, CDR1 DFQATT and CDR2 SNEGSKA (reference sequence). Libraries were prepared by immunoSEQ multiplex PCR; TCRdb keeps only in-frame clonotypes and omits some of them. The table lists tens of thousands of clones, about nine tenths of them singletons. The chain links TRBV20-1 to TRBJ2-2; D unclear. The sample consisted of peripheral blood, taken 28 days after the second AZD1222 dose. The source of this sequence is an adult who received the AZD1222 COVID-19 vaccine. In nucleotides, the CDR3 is TGCAGTGCTCCCGAGAATGGGGAGCTGTTTTTT. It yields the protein CSAPENGELFF.